This TCR beta chain stems from a study of cytomegalovirus exposure and HLA in healthy donors. Germline CDR1 and CDR2: ENHRY and SYGVKD. J was trimmed by 1 base and V by 8 bases; bases with no gene match: 11. The CDR3 totals 16 residues. Both 60 Vbeta primers and 13 Jbeta primers went into the PCR. Using immunoSEQ multiplex PCR, the repertoire was profiled, and TCRdb retains in-frame clones only, with some absent. The repertoire has under 170,000 clones, 79% of them found once; the top ten carry roughly 4%. Sequenced sample: PBMCs. The rearrangement links TRBV10-3 to TRBJ2-5; 9 nucleotides align to TRBD2. The receptor's source is a human donor in good health. The CDR3 nucleotides read TGTGCCATCGGGGTCTCAAAGCGGGGGGCCCAAGAGACCCAGTACTTC. This sequence encodes CAIGVSKRGAQETQYF.